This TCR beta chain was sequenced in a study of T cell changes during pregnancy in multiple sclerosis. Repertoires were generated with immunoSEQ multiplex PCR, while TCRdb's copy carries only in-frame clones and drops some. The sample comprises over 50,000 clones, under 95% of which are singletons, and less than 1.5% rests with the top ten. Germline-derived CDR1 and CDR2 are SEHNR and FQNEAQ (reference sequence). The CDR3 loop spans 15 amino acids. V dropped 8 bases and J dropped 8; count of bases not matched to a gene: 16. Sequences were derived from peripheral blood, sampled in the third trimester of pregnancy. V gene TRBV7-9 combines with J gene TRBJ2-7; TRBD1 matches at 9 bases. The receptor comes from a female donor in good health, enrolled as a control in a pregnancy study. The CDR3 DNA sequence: TGTGCCAGCGCGCGCGGGGACAGGGAGGGGTTGAAGCAGTACTTC. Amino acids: CASARGDREGLKQYF.